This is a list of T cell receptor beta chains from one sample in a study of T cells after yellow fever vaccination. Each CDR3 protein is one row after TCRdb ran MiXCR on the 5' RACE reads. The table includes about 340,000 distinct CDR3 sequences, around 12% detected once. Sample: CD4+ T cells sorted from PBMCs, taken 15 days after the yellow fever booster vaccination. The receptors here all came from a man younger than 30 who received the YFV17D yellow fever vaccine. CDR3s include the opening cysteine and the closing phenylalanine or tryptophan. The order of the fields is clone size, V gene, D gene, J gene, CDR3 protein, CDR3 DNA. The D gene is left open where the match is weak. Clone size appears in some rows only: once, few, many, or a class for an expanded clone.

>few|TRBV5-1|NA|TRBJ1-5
CASSLTGQSNQPQHF
TGCGCCAGCAGCTTAACAGGGCAGAGCAATCAGCCCCAGCATTTT
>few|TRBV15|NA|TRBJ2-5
CATSRGPGETQYF
TGTGCCACCAGCAGAGGGCCAGGGGAGACCCAGTACTTC
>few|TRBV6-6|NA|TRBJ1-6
CASTGNYNSPLHF
TGTGCCAGCACAGGGAACTATAATTCACCCCTCCACTTT
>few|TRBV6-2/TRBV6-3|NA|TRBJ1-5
CAGRQRHGPQHF
TGTGCCGGTCGACAGAGACATGGGCCCCAGCATTTT
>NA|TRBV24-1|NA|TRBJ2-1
CATSDERPNNEQFF
TGTGCCACCAGTGATGAGAGGCCAAACAATGAGCAGTTCTTC
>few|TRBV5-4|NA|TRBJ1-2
CASSRDTSYGYTF
TGTGCCAGCAGTCGCGACACGTCCTATGGCTACACCTTC
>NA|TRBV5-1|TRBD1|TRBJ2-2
CASTPGQGANTGELFF
TGCGCCAGCACCCCGGGACAGGGCGCGAACACCGGGGAGCTGTTTTTT
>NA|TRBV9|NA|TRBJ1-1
CASSVEALGNTEAFF
TGTGCCAGCAGCGTAGAGGCACTAGGTAACACTGAAGCTTTCTTT
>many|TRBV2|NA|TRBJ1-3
CASSDQTTGNTIYF
TGTGCCAGCAGTGATCAGACTACTGGAAACACCATATATTTT
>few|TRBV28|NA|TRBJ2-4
CASSVTGLRLAKNIQYF
TGTGCCAGCAGTGTAACGGGACTCCGCTTAGCCAAAAACATTCAGTACTTC